The 9 T cell receptor beta chains listed next were all sequenced from one sample in a study of T cells in localized non-small cell lung cancer. TCRdb's table, derived via immunoSEQ multiplex PCR, lists solely in-frame clones and lacks some. The sample holds 45,000 to 60,000 clones; around 83% are singletons and the top ten take over 2%. This specimen consisted of PBMCs, obtained before any cancer treatment. These receptors were taken from a man between 40 and 70 years old with stage II lung adenocarcinoma.

V gene TRBV5-1 combines with J gene TRBJ2-5; the D is unclear. V gave up 0 bases and J gave up 5 bases, with 5 bases separating them. Germline CDR1 SGHRS, CDR2 YFSETQ. The CDR3 spans 12 residues. The chain's CDR3 is CASSLEWETQYF. Written as DNA, the CDR3 is TGCGCCAGCAGCTTGGAGTGGGAGACCCAGTACTTC. Complete variable domain (other parts from reference TRBV5-1 and TRBJ2-5): KAGVTQTPRYLIKTRGQQVTLSCSPISGHRSVSWYQQTPGQGLQFLFEYFSETQRNKGNFPGRFSGRQFSNSRSEMNVSTLELGDSALYLCASSLEWETQYFGPGTRLLVL.

The rearrangement links TRBV9 to TRBJ2-1, with TRBD1 identical over 8 bases. Looked up from germline, CDR1 is SGDLS and CDR2 is YYNGEE. CDR3 length equals 17 residues. Germline trimming cut 1 base from V and 4 bases from J; bases unmatched to any gene: 10. The CDR3 region is CASSVQTGQDDYNEQFF. CDR3 coding DNA: TGTGCCAGCAGCGTACAAACGGGACAGGACGATTACAATGAGCAGTTCTTC.

CDR3 DNA sequence: TGTGCCAGCAGTCCCGAGTTGGGGGGTCAGCCCCAGCATTTT. This codes for CASSPELGGQPQHF. The V call is TRBV6-1, the J call TRBJ1-5; weak D call: TRBD1 (5 bases). Trimming took 5 bases from V and 6 from J, leaving 14 bases between them. CDR1 is MNHNS and CDR2 is SASEGT in the germline V gene. The CDR3 covers 14 residues.

The rearrangement uses TRBV20-1 and TRBJ2-7, with a weak D call TRBD1 (6 bases). The CDR3 extends over 11 amino acids. V lost 6 bases and J 5 bases, leaving 11 bases between the germline ends. The V gene's germline CDR1 is DFQATT and CDR2 SNEGSKA (reference sequence). The CDR3 sequence: CSALTGNEQYV. The CDR3 DNA reads as TGCAGTGCGCTTACAGGGAACGAGCAGTACGTC.

In regard to this clone: Other nucleotide sequences from this sample produce the same CDR3. The chain recombines TRBV10-2 with TRBJ2-7, with 8 bases that match TRBD1. The length of the CDR3 is 15 residues. The junction had 6 bases not matched to a gene; V was cut back by 5 bases and J by 0 bases. Germline V gives CDR1 WSHSY, CDR2 SAAADI. In DNA, the CDR3 is TGCGCCAGCAGTCCTCCGGGACAGGACTCCTACGAGCAGTACTTC. It codes for CASSPPGQDSYEQYF.

The gene calls are TRBV30 and TRBJ1-6; TRBD1 aligns across 10 bases. This CDR3 contains 16 residues. CDR1 is GTSNPN, CDR2 SVGIG, per germline (reference sequence). V gave up 2 bases and J gave up 5 bases; unmatched junction bases: 6. CDR3 loop: CAWSILGQGDNSPLHF. The DNA for the CDR3 is TGTGCCTGGAGTATCCTTGGACAGGGGGATAATTCACCCCTCCACTTT.

This clone appeared a single time. The J gene is TRBJ1-2, the V gene TRBV10-2; possible D gene TRBD1, 6 bases. The length of the CDR3 is 11 residues. The germline gives CDR1 WSHSY, CDR2 SAAADI. V lost 8 bases, J lost 7 bases, and 11 bases lay in between. The CDR3 DNA sequence: TGCGCCAGCGGAGGGGGGGGTGGCTACACCTTC. This translates into CASGGGGGYTF.

The chain recombines TRBV29-1 with TRBJ2-5; 7 bases are shared with TRBD1. The CDR3 runs 11 residues. Germline CDR1 and CDR2: SQVTM and ANQGSEA. With V trimmed by 3 bases and J by 7 bases, 2 bases remained unmatched. The CDR3 sequence: CSVDWDRTQYF. The CDR3 region has the DNA TGCAGCGTTGATTGGGACAGGACCCAGTACTTC.

The chain carries TRBV5-6 and TRBJ2-7, with no clear D. This CDR3 is 17 amino acids long. Looked up from germline, CDR1 is SGHDT and CDR2 is YYEEEE. Deletions cut 3 bases from V and 3 bases from J, with 22 bases between. CDR3 region: CASSYPGSIGAFYEQYF. In DNA, the CDR3 is TGTGCCAGCAGCTACCCCGGTAGTATAGGAGCCTTCTACGAGCAGTACTTC.